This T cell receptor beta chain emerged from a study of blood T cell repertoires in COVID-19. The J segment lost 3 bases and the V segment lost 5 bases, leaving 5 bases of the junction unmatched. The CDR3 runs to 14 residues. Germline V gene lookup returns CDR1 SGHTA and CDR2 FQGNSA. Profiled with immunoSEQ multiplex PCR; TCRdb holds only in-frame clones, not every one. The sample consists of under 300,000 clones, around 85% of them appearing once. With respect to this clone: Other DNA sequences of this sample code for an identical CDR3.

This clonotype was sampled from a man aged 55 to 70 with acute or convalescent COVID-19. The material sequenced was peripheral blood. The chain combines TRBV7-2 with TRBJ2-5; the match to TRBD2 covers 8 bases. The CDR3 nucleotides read TGTGCCAGCAGCCCCGCCGGGGGGGAAGAGACCCAGTACTTC. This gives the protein CASSPAGGEETQYF.